The source of this T cell receptor (beta chain) is a study of blood T cell repertoires in COVID-19. Study-level background: Sources were T cells, B-cell-depleted T cells, or PBMCs; the material itself was cDNA or gDNA.

The table came from immunoSEQ multiplex PCR; TCRdb's copy has only in-frame clones and leaves some out. The sample has some 140,000 clones; approximately 84% are singletons. This clone was recorded a few times. V was clipped by 6 bases and J by 6 bases, with 12 bases between them. Germline V gene data show CDR1 as LGHNT and CDR2 as FRNRAP. The CDR3 has 13 residues. The sample taken for sequencing was PBMCs or T cells enriched from blood (not recorded which). This chain uses TRBV12-5 with TRBJ1-5; possible D gene TRBD1, 6 bases. This clonotype was obtained from a man aged 35 to 55 with acute COVID-19. Written as DNA, the CDR3 is TGTGCTAGTGGCAAGGACAGCCTTCAGCCCCAGCATTTT. Translation: CASGKDSLQPQHF.